Below, 9 T cell receptor beta chains from the same sample are listed, as sequenced in a study of blood T cell repertoires in COVID-19. Using immunoSEQ multiplex PCR, the repertoire was profiled, and TCRdb retains in-frame clones only, with some absent. The table includes about 160,000 clones, roughly 84% detected once. The sample taken for sequencing was peripheral blood. The source of these receptors is a woman aged 55-70 years with acute or convalescent COVID-19.

The chain combines TRBV19 with TRBJ2-4, with D hard to call. Germline V gene lookup returns CDR1 LNHDA and CDR2 SQIVND (reference sequence). Trimming took off 5 bases at V and 3 bases at J, with 5 bases between the two ends. CDR3 size: 12 residues. DNA for the CDR3: TGTGCCAGTAGTGAGCGCAAAAACATTCAGTACTTC. It is translated as CASSERKNIQYF.

The chain uses TRBV5-6 and TRBJ1-4; the match to TRBD1 covers 9 bases. After removal of 1 base from V and 8 bases from J, the junction contained 6 bases not matched to a gene. CDR1 is SGHDT and CDR2 is YYEEEE in the germline V gene. The CDR3 spans 15 residues. CDR3 sequence (DNA): TGTGCCAGCAGCTTGCTGGACAGGGGTGGAGAAAAACTGTTTTTT. Its translation: CASSLLDRGGEKLFF.

This chain uses TRBV15 with TRBJ1-3; D gene unclear. Germline lookup yields CDR1 LNHNV and CDR2 YYDKDF (reference sequence). Between the trimmed V and J ends, which lost 6 bases and 0 bases, there was a span of 12 bases. This CDR3 is 15 amino acids long. CDR3 sequence (DNA): TGTGCCACCAGTCCGACGAGGCGCTCTGGAAACACCATATATTTT. Amino acid sequence: CATSPTRRSGNTIYF.

V is TRBV7-8 and J is TRBJ2-1, with 10 bases fitting TRBD2. The junction had 16 bases not matched to a gene; V was cut back by 8 bases and J by 9 bases. CDR1 and CDR2 (germline): SGHVS, FQNEAQ. This CDR3 has 16 amino acids. CDR3 loop: CASPPSGRTSGIEQFF. As DNA, the CDR3 is TGTGCCAGCCCTCCGAGTGGGAGGACTAGCGGCATTGAGCAGTTCTTC.

The rearrangement joins TRBV29-1 to TRBJ1-1; 7 positions match TRBD1. From germline, CDR1 is SQVTM and CDR2 ANQGSEA. This CDR3 comprises 14 residues. Trimming at V came to 4 bases and at J to 0 bases, leaving 5 bases not matched to a gene. CDR3 nucleotides: TGCAGCGTTGTTGGGGACAGCCTGAACACTGAAGCTTTCTTT. It yields the protein CSVVGDSLNTEAFF.

CDR3 protein: CASSNPSYEQYF. CDR3 nucleotide sequence: TGCGCCAGCAGCAATCCTAGTTACGAGCAGTACTTC. The V gene is TRBV5-1, the J gene TRBJ2-7; D is uncertain. The CDR3 contains 12 residues. The germline gives CDR1 SGHRS, CDR2 YFSETQ. Trimming stripped 4 bases from V and 4 bases from J, with 9 bases between.

This clone was picked up a small number of times. DNA of the CDR3: TGCGCCAGCAGCCCCCGGGAGCTAGCAACTAATGAAAAACTGTTTTTT. Amino acid sequence: CASSPRELATNEKLFF. The gene calls are TRBV4-1 and TRBJ1-4; D remains unclear. This CDR3 region has 16 residues. Germline V lookup: CDR1 MGHRA, CDR2 YSYEKL. V shed 4 bases and J shed 0 bases, with 12 bases lying between them.

This clone came up a few times. V and J are TRBV6-5 and TRBJ1-3, with 7 nucleotides matching TRBD1. V lost 5 bases, J lost 5 bases, and 6 bases stayed unmatched. CDR3 length: 14 amino acids. CDR1 is MNHEY, CDR2 SVGAGI, per germline. Here the CDR3 DNA reads TGTGCCAGCAGTCTGACAGGGTATAGAAACACCATATATTTT. Translated, it gives CASSLTGYRNTIYF.

The rearrangement links TRBV15 to TRBJ1-5; D remains unclear. The CDR3 is made up of 16 amino acids. Germline CDR1 is LNHNV and CDR2 is YYDKDF (reference sequence). Between the trimmed V and J ends, which lost 0 bases and 5 bases, there was a span of 14 bases. The CDR3 loop reads CATSRDLWSGYQPQHF. The DNA for the CDR3 is TGTGCCACCAGCAGAGATCTTTGGAGTGGTTATCAGCCCCAGCATTTT.